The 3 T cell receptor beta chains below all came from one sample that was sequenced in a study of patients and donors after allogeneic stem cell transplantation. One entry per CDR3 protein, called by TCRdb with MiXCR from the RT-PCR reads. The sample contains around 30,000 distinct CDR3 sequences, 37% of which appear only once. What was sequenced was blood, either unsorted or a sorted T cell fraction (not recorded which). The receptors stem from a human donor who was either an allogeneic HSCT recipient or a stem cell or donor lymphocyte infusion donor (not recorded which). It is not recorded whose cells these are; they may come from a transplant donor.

This CDR3 reads CASSITVNTEAFF. DNA for the CDR3: TGTGCCAGCAGCATTACAGTGAACACTGAAGCTTTCTTT. V usage is TRBV7-9 and J usage is TRBJ1-1; no reliable D call. This CDR3 has 13 amino acids. CDR1 SEHNR and CDR2 FQNEAQ come from the germline V gene (reference sequence). The V end was cut by 5 bases, the J end by 0 bases, with 7 bases between.

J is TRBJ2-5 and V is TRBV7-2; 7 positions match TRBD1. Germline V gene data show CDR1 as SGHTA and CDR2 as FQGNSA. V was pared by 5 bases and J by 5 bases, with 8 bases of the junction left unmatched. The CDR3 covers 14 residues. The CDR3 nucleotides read TGTGCCAGCAGCCGAGACAGGGCCGGGGAGACCCAGTACTTC. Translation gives CASSRDRAGETQYF.

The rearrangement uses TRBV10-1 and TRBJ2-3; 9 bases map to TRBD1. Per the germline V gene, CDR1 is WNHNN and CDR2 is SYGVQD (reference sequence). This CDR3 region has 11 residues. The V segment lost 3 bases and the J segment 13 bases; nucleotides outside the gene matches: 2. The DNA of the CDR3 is TGCGCCAGCAGTGAAGGGACAGGGAAGTATTTT. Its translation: CASSEGTGKYF.